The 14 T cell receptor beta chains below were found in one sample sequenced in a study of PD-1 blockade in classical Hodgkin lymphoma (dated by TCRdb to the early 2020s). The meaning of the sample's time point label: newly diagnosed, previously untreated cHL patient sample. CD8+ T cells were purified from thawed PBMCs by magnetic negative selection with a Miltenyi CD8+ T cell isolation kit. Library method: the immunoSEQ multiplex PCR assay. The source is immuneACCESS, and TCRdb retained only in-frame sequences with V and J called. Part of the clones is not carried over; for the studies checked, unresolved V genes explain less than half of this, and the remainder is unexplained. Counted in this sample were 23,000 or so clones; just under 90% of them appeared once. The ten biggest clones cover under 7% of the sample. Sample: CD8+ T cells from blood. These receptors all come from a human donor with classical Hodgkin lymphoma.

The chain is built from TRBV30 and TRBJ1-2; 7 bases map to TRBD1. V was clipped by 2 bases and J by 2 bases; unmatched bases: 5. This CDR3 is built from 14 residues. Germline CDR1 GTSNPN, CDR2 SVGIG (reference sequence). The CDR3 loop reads CAWSPGQANYGYTF. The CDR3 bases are TGTGCCTGGAGTCCAGGACAGGCAAACTATGGCTACACCTTC.

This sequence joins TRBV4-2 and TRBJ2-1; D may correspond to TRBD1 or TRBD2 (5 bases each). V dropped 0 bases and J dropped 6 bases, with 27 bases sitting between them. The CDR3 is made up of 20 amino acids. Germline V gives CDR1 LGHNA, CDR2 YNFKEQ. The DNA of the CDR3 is TGTGCCAGCAGCCAAGATATGGGACCTACCTCCACTTCTTTTCCCAATGAGCAGTTCTTC. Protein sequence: CASSQDMGPTSTSFPNEQFF.

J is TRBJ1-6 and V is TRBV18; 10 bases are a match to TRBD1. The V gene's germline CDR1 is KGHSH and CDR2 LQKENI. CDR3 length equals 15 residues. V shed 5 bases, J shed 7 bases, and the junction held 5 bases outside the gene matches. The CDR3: CASSADRGHNSPLHF. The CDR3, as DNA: TGTGCCAGCTCAGCTGACAGGGGGCACAATTCACCCCTCCACTTT.

The CDR3 protein is CASSQEYSHYNSPLHF. The CDR3 bases are TGCGCCAGCAGCCAAGAATACAGTCATTATAATTCACCCCTCCACTTT. The chain couples TRBV4-3 to TRBJ1-6; D remains ambiguous. From germline, CDR1 is LGHNA and CDR2 YSLEER. This CDR3 is 16 amino acids long. V lost 0 bases and J 4 bases, leaving 10 bases between the germline ends.

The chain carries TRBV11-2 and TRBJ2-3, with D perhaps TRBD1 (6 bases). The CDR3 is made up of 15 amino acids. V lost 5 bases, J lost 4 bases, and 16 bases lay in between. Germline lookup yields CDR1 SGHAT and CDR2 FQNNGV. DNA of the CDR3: TGTGCCAGCAGCCCCCCCAGGGGAGAGCCAGATACGCAGTATTTT. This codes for CASSPPRGEPDTQYF.

CDR3 sequence: CASSIEGARETQYF. The CDR3 DNA follows: TGTGCCAGTAGTATAGAGGGGGCGCGGGAGACCCAGTACTTC. This chain links TRBV19 with TRBJ2-5, with a tentative D call TRBD1 (6 bases). Germline V lookup: CDR1 LNHDA, CDR2 SQIVND (reference sequence). Trimming cost V 0 bases and J 5 bases, with 10 bases left between them. The CDR3 has 14 amino acids.

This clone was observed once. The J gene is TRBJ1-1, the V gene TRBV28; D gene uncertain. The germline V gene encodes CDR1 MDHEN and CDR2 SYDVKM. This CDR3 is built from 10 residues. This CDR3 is CFHLGTEAFF. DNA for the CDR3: TGTTTCCATTTGGGCACTGAAGCTTTCTTT.

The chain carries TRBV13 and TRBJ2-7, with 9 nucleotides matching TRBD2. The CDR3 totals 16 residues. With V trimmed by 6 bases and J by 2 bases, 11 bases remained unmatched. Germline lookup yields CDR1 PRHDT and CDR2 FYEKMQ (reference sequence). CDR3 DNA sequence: TGTGCCAGCAGTACTAACCCAAGCGGGGGGCCCTACGAGCAGTACTTC. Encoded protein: CASSTNPSGGPYEQYF.

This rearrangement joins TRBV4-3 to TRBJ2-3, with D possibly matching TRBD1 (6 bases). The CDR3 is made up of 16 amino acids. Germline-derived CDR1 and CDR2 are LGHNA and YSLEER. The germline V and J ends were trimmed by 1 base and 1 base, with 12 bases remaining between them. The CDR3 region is CASSQVDHRGTDTQYF. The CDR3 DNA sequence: TGCGCCAGCAGCCAAGTAGATCACAGGGGCACAGATACGCAGTATTTT.

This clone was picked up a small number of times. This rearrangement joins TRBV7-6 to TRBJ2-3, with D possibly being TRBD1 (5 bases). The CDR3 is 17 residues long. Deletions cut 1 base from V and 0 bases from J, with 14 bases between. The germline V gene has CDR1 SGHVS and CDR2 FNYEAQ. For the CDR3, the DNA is TGTGCCAGCAGCTTAGTCAGGGATCCTCTTAGCACAGATACGCAGTATTTT. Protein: CASSLVRDPLSTDTQYF.

The CDR3 sequence is CASSQVIQGTEAFF. CDR3 nucleotide sequence: TGCGCCAGCAGCCAAGTTATTCAGGGCACTGAAGCTTTCTTT. J is TRBJ1-1 and V is TRBV4-3, with TRBD1 as a possible D gene (5 bases). There are 14 residues in the CDR3. Between the trimmed V and J ends, which lost 1 base and 4 bases, there was a span of 10 bases. Germline CDR1 is LGHNA and CDR2 is YSLEER.

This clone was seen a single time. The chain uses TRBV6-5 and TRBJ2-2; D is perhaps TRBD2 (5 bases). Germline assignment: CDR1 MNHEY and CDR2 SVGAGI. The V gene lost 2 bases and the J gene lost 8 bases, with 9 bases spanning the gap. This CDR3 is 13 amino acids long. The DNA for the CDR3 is TGTGCCAGCAGTTACCCGGGGTCGGGGGAGCTGTTTTTT. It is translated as CASSYPGSGELFF.

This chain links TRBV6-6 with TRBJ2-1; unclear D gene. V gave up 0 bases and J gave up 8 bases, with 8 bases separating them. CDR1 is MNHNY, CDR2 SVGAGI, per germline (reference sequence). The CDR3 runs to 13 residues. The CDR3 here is CASSYSMRHEQFF. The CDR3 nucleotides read TGTGCCAGCAGTTACTCAATGAGGCATGAGCAGTTCTTC.

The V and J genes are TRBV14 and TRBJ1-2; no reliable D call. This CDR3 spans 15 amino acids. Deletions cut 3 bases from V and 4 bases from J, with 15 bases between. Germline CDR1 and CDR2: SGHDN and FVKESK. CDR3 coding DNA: TGTGCCAGCAGCCATGGGGAGTTCTTTGGCTATGGCTACACCTTC. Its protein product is CASSHGEFFGYGYTF.